The 18 T cell receptor beta chains below come from one sample, sequenced in a study of T cell clonality in common variable immunodeficiency. TCRdb's copy holds only in-frame clones and misses some; the assay was immunoSEQ multiplex PCR. The sample contains under 45,000 clones, none of them singletons. The sample comprised peripheral blood mononuclear cells. The receptors derive from a person between 18 and 69 years old in good health.

This clone came up many times. The DNA ends 3 residues before the CDR3 does, and the rest of the CDR3 is filled in from the germline J gene. The chain combines TRBV24-1 with TRBJ2-1; 8 nucleotides align to TRBD2. The CDR3 sequence is 16 residues long. From germline, CDR1 is KGHDR and CDR2 SFDVKD. V gave up 4 bases and J gave up 0 bases; unmatched junction bases: 4. CDR3 DNA, as far as it was read: TGTGCCACCAGTGACCCGAGCGGGAGCTCCTACAATGAG. As protein: CATSDPSGSSYNE. In full, the CDR3 is CATSDPSGSSYNEQFF.

This clone showed up just a few times. The read is 3 residues too short to cover the CDR3 end, so that end is filled in from the germline J gene. The J gene is TRBJ2-7, the V gene TRBV7-9; 10 nucleotides match TRBD2. Germline V gene lookup returns CDR1 SEHNR and CDR2 FQNEAQ (reference sequence). There are 15 residues in the CDR3. Germline trimming cut 4 bases from V and 5 bases from J; bases unmatched to any gene: 8. The CDR3 loop reads CASSSLAGSDNEQYF. Partial CDR3 DNA: TGTGCCAGCAGCTCACTAGCGGGGAGCGACAACGAG.

Notes on this clone: The read falls 3 residues short of the CDR3 end, and the missing part is taken from the germline J gene. V is TRBV7-9 and J is TRBJ1-1, with D maybe TRBD1 (6 bases). Looked up from germline, CDR1 is SEHNR and CDR2 is FQNEAQ (reference sequence). CDR3 length equals 13 residues. The V and J ends lost 5 bases and 4 bases respectively, with 11 bases between them. CDR3: CASSKQGVTEAFF. The sequenced CDR3 bases are TGTGCCAGCAGCAAACAGGGTGTCACTGAA.

The table lists this clone with many counts. The read terminates 3 residues ahead of where the CDR3 ends, so the germline J gene completes it. The chain links TRBV20-1 to TRBJ2-3; TRBD1 matches 9 bases. V was clipped by 5 bases and J by 5 bases; unmatched bases: 5. Germline V lookup: CDR1 DFQATT, CDR2 SNEGSKA (reference sequence). The CDR3 runs to 13 residues. CDR3 residues: CSAPDRGVDTQYF. The CDR3 DNA, read in part, is TGCAGTGCTCCGGACAGGGGAGTAGATACG.

This clone was seen at least ten times. The sequenced fragment ends 3 residues before the CDR3 boundary, so the rest is inferred from the germline J gene. The chain is built from TRBV30 and TRBJ2-7; D perhaps matches TRBD1 (5 bases). Trimming took 0 bases from V and 6 from J, leaving 9 bases between them. Per germline, CDR1 GTSNPN and CDR2 SVGIG (reference sequence). There are 12 residues in the CDR3. The CDR3 protein is CAWSVRRGEQYF. The sequenced part of the CDR3 DNA is TGTGCCTGGAGTGTACGAAGGGGCGAG.

This clone was detected a few times. The read terminates 3 residues ahead of where the CDR3 ends, so the germline J gene completes it. The chain recombines TRBV5-1 with TRBJ2-3; D remains ambiguous. From germline, CDR1 is SGHRS and CDR2 YFSETQ. The CDR3 contains 12 residues. The CDR3 region is CASSRYQETQYF. The sequenced part of the CDR3 DNA is TGCGCCAGCAGCCGGTACCAAGAGACG.

At least ten counts were recorded for this clone. The CDR3 extends 3 residues past the end of the read, so its final part is completed from the germline J gene. The chain uses TRBV29-1 and TRBJ1-6, with a possible D match to TRBD1 (5 bases). The CDR3 contains 13 residues. CDR1 is SQVTM, CDR2 ANQGSEA, per germline. V was pared by 7 bases and J by 4 bases, with 11 bases between. The covered CDR3 bases are TGCAGCGCCCTGACAGATTATAATTCACCC. This encodes CSALTDYNSP. The full CDR3 protein reads CSALTDYNSPLHF.

This clone was picked up many times. The CDR3 extends 3 residues past the end of the read, so its final part is completed from the germline J gene. V and J are TRBV19 and TRBJ1-4, with a possible D match to TRBD1 (5 bases). The germline V gene encodes CDR1 LNHDA and CDR2 SQIVND (reference sequence). V shed 5 bases and J shed 5 bases, with 18 bases lying between them. The CDR3 covers 16 residues. This chain's CDR3 is CASSHPGGGENEKLFF. The sequenced part of the CDR3 DNA is TGTGCCAGTAGTCACCCTGGGGGGGGTGAGAATGAAAAA.

This clone is termed medium-sized. The read terminates 3 residues before the CDR3 end, so the remaining end is supplied by the germline J gene. The gene calls are TRBV18 and TRBJ2-5, with TRBD1 matching 8 bases. Germline assignment: CDR1 KGHSH and CDR2 LQKENI. V lost 3 bases, J lost 7 bases, and 4 bases stayed unmatched. The CDR3 consists of 13 residues. The CDR3: CASSPDRGLTQYF. Incomplete CDR3 DNA: TGTGCCAGCTCACCCGACAGGGGATTGACC.

This clone was seen repeatedly, ten times or more. The read gets to within 3 residues of the CDR3 end, and the germline J gene fills in the rest. This rearrangement joins TRBV6-2 or TRBV6-3 to TRBJ2-1, with 13 bases identical to TRBD2. CDR3 length equals 15 residues. Germline CDR1 is MNHEY and CDR2 is SVGEGT. Losses at the gene ends were 7 bases for V and 9 bases for J; bases not matched to a gene: 9. The sequenced CDR3 bases are TGTGCCAGCACCCCTGGACTAGCGGGAGCGGGTGAG. Translating it yields CASTPGLAGAGE. The full-length CDR3 reads as CASTPGLAGAGEQFF.

This clone was counted ten times or more. The read is 3 residues too short to cover the CDR3 end, so that end is filled in from the germline J gene. V is TRBV28 and J is TRBJ1-1, with a tentative D call TRBD1 (5 bases). This CDR3 is built from 15 residues. Trimming removed 5 bases at V and 4 bases at J, with 17 bases between. CDR1 is MDHEN and CDR2 is SYDVKM in the germline V gene. The CDR3 sequence: CASSPREGRGTEAFF. Partial CDR3 DNA: TGTGCCAGCAGTCCCCGGGAGGGAAGGGGCACTGAA.

The sample holds many counts of this clone. The read ends 3 residues early relative to the CDR3; the germline J gene fills the gap. The chain uses TRBV12-3 or TRBV12-4 and TRBJ2-1; the D is unclear. CDR3 length: 16 amino acids. V was cut by 1 base and J by 4 bases, with 14 bases left in between. The CDR3 reads CASSLDIGGRYNEQFF. CDR3 bases read: TGTGCCAGCAGTTTAGATATTGGTGGCAGATACAATGAG.

There are many counts of this clone. The missing CDR3 end, 3 residues past where the read stops, is filled in from the germline J gene. The genes are TRBV7-9 and TRBJ2-1; TRBD2 agrees at 7 bases. The CDR3 is 13 amino acids. J gave up 1 base and V 8 bases, and 2 bases lay outside the gene matches. The germline V gene encodes CDR1 SEHNR and CDR2 FQNEAQ (reference sequence). The CDR3 spells CASGGGSYNEQFF. The CDR3 DNA, read in part, is TGTGCCAGCGGGGGGGGGTCCTACAATGAG.

This clone was observed at least ten times. The read ends 3 residues shy of where the CDR3 ends; the end is completed using the germline J gene. This rearrangement joins TRBV20-1 to TRBJ2-1; TRBD1 agrees at 9 bases. The CDR3 covers 13 residues. The germline V gene has CDR1 DFQATT and CDR2 SNEGSKA (reference sequence). Losses at the gene ends were 6 bases for V and 8 bases for J; bases not matched to a gene: 8. CDR3 region: CSAQTGGLDEQFF. Incomplete CDR3 DNA: TGCAGTGCGCAGACAGGGGGATTAGATGAG.

Many counts were recorded for this clone. The read halts 3 residues ahead of the CDR3 end, with the missing end drawn from the germline J gene. V usage is TRBV19 and J usage is TRBJ1-1; the D is unclear. The V end was cut by 9 bases, the J end by 0 bases, with 17 bases between. The CDR3 length is 15 residues. The germline V gene encodes CDR1 LNHDA and CDR2 SQIVND (reference sequence). Incomplete CDR3 DNA: TGTGCCAGCGCGGAACAAAGGAGCATGAACACTGAA. Protein product: CASAEQRSMNTE. The whole CDR3 sequence is CASAEQRSMNTEAFF.

This clone came up many times. The DNA ends 3 residues before the CDR3 does, and the rest of the CDR3 is filled in from the germline J gene. The chain has TRBV11-2 and TRBJ2-5, with D tentatively TRBD2 (6 bases). V was cut by 5 bases and J by 2 bases, with 15 bases left in between. The CDR3 runs to 15 residues. From germline, CDR1 is SGHAT and CDR2 FQNNGV. CDR3 bases read: TGTGCCAGCAGCCGGTGGGACTGGAGGCAAGAGACC. Amino acids: CASSRWDWRQET. The full CDR3 protein is CASSRWDWRQETQYF. Full variable domain (rest looked up from reference TRBV11-2 and TRBJ2-5): EAGVAQSPRYKIIEKRQSVAFWCNPISGHATLYWYQQILGQGPKLLIQFQNNGVVDDSQLPKDRFSAERLKGVDSTLKIQPAKLEDSAVYLCASSRWDWRQETQYFGPGTRLLVL.

This clone came up many times. The read stops 3 residues short of the end of the CDR3; the missing end is completed from the germline J gene. V and J are TRBV20-1 and TRBJ2-3, with a tentative D call TRBD2 (6 bases). The ends were cut back, 0 bases at V and 2 bases at J, with 12 bases in the middle. Germline V gene sequence: CDR1 DFQATT, CDR2 SNEGSKA (reference sequence). The CDR3 has 15 residues. The DNA read from the CDR3 is TGCAGTGCTAGAGATCCTAGCGAGATCACAGATACG. It specifies CSARDPSEITDT. In full, the CDR3 is CSARDPSEITDTQYF.

This clone was observed many times. The read ends 3 residues before the CDR3 terminus; that terminus is restored from the germline J gene. The chain has TRBV20-1 and TRBJ2-2; TRBD1 is a possible D gene (6 bases). V was cut by 0 bases and J by 6 bases, with 8 bases left in between. CDR1 and CDR2 from the germline V gene are DFQATT and SNEGSKA (reference sequence). The CDR3 loop spans 13 amino acids. The CDR3: CSAREGAAGELFF. Incomplete CDR3 DNA: TGCAGTGCTAGAGAGGGGGCCGCCGGGGAG.